The 27 T cell receptor beta chains in this list originate from one sample, sequenced in a study of cytomegalovirus exposure and HLA in healthy donors. PCR primers comprised 60 Vbeta and 13 Jbeta primers. The repertoire was sequenced with immunoSEQ multiplex PCR; TCRdb's copy has only in-frame clones and lacks some. The sample lists approximately 150,000 clones; nearly 70% were seen once. Sequencing was carried out using PBMCs. These receptors originate from a man aged 30 to 39 in good health and CMV-seropositive.

This clone was picked up a small number of times. The chain combines TRBV28 with TRBJ1-5; D perhaps matches TRBD1 (5 bases). The V gene lost 5 bases and the J gene lost 5 bases, with 13 bases spanning the gap. Germline V gene sequence: CDR1 MDHEN, CDR2 SYDVKM. CDR3 length: 14 amino acids. The DNA of the CDR3 is TGTGCCAGCAGTCCAGACAGATTCGATCAGCCCCAGCATTTT. Its translation is CASSPDRFDQPQHF.

The gene calls are TRBV19 and TRBJ1-3, with D possibly matching TRBD1 (5 bases). Trimming stripped 9 bases from V and 1 base from J, with 7 bases between. The germline CDR1 and CDR2 sequences are LNHDA and SQIVND (reference sequence). This CDR3 is 12 amino acids long. The CDR3: CARAGSGNTIYF. CDR3 DNA sequence: TGTGCCAGGGCAGGGTCTGGAAACACCATATATTTT.

This clone was recorded only once. Other DNA sequences of this sample code for an identical CDR3. The rearrangement uses TRBV7-9 and TRBJ2-7; D uncertain. This CDR3 is 12 amino acids long. Trimming removed 5 bases at V and 0 bases at J, with 5 bases between. Looked up from germline, CDR1 is SEHNR and CDR2 is FQNEAQ (reference sequence). This CDR3 is CASSRSSYEQYF. In nucleotides, the CDR3 is TGTGCCAGCAGCCGGAGCTCCTACGAGCAGTACTTC.

A note on this clone: The sample carries other DNA sequences with the same CDR3. This chain joins TRBV18 and TRBJ1-4; the D is unclear. The CDR3 sequence is 13 residues long. The V and J ends lost 3 bases and 5 bases respectively, with 7 bases between them. Germline CDR1 reads KGHSH; CDR2 reads LQKENI. Here the CDR3 reads CASSPSGNEKLFF. Here the CDR3 DNA reads TGTGCCAGCTCACCCTCGGGAAATGAAAAACTGTTTTTT. Full variable domain (remainder filled in from reference TRBV18 and TRBJ1-4): NAGVMQNPRHLVRRRGQEARLRCSPMKGHSHVYWYRQLPEEGLKFMVYLQKENIIDESGMPKERFSAEFPKEGPSILRIQQVVRGDSAAYFCASSPSGNEKLFFGSGTQLSVL.

This clone was counted once. The gene calls are TRBV5-1 and TRBJ1-3; 8 bases line up with TRBD1. Trimming took 4 bases from V and 4 from J; bases not matched to a gene: 4. Germline CDR1 and CDR2: SGHRS and YFSETQ. The CDR3 contains 14 residues. CDR3: CASSERTGGNTIYF. As DNA, the CDR3 is TGCGCCAGCAGCGAGAGGACAGGGGGAAACACCATATATTTT.

The rearrangement uses TRBV28 and TRBJ1-2, with D unresolved. Germline values: CDR1 MDHEN, CDR2 SYDVKM. Trimming took off 6 bases at V and 3 bases at J, with 8 bases between the two ends. This CDR3 comprises 12 residues. CDR3 nucleotides: TGTGCCAGCAGCCCCCCGGACTATGGCTACACCTTC. Its translation is CASSPPDYGYTF.

The rearrangement joins TRBV5-8 to TRBJ2-5, with 9 bases aligning to TRBD1. CDR3 length: 13 amino acids. After removal of 4 bases from V and 5 bases from J, the junction contained 3 bases not matched to a gene. Per germline, CDR1 SGHTS and CDR2 YDEGEE. CDR3 DNA: TGTGCCAGCAGCCGGGACAGGGCGGAGACCCAGTACTTC. The encoded protein is CASSRDRAETQYF. The complete variable domain, with remaining parts taken from reference TRBV5-8 and TRBJ2-5, reads EAGVTQSPTHLIKTRGQQATLRCSPISGHTSVYWYQQALGLGLQFLLWYDEGEERNRGNFPPRFSGRQFPNYSSELNVNALELEDSALYLCASSRDRAETQYFGPGTRLLVL.

This clone has a handful of counts. The chain couples TRBV5-4 to TRBJ2-1; 9 nucleotides align to TRBD2. Germline CDR1 reads SGHNT; CDR2 reads YYREEE (reference sequence). After removal of 1 base from V and 7 bases from J, the junction contained 6 bases not matched to a gene. This CDR3 comprises 15 residues. The CDR3, as DNA: TGTGCCAGCAGCTTGAAGTTAGCGGGAGAGAATGAGCAGTTCTTC. Its translation: CASSLKLAGENEQFF.

The chain uses TRBV29-1 and TRBJ2-7; no reliable D call. This CDR3 is built from 11 residues. Germline V lookup: CDR1 SQVTM, CDR2 ANQGSEA. V lost 7 bases and J 0 bases, leaving 7 bases between the germline ends. This CDR3 is CSGLSSYEQYF. For the CDR3, the DNA is TGCAGCGGACTTAGCTCCTACGAGCAGTACTTC.

The DNA of the CDR3 is TGCGCCAGCAGCTTGGGGAGGTGGGGGGACAGGGGTCCCATGTCACGCATGAACACTGAAGCTTTCTTT. Protein sequence: CASSLGRWGDRGPMSRMNTEAFF. The chain carries TRBV5-1 and TRBJ1-1, with 10 bases that match TRBD1. CDR3 length: 23 residues. V lost 0 bases and J lost 0; bases outside the gene matches: 23. Germline loops: CDR1 SGHRS, CDR2 YFSETQ.

The rearrangement joins TRBV7-2 to TRBJ2-1, with no clear D. This CDR3 has 12 residues. V gave up 3 bases and J gave up 5 bases, with 5 bases separating them. CDR1 is SGHTA, CDR2 FQGNSA, per germline. The DNA for the CDR3 is TGTGCCAGCAGCTTCCTTCACAATGAGCAGTTCTTC. It translates to CASSFLHNEQFF.

The rearrangement links TRBV5-1 to TRBJ1-4; 9 bases line up with TRBD1. The CDR3 length is 16 residues. Germline trimming cut 0 bases from V and 4 bases from J; bases unmatched to any gene: 4. CDR1 SGHRS and CDR2 YFSETQ come from the germline V gene. CDR3 in amino acids: CASSLGTGVGNEKLFF. The CDR3 DNA reads as TGCGCCAGCAGCTTGGGGACAGGGGTGGGTAATGAAAAACTGTTTTTT.

This clone was found a few times. This chain connects TRBV4-2 to TRBJ2-5; D gene unclear. CDR1 and CDR2 from the germline V gene are LGHNA and YNFKEQ. V lost 4 bases and J 1 base, leaving 16 bases between the germline ends. The CDR3 runs to 16 residues. For the CDR3, the DNA is TGTGCCAGCAGCCTTGACTTCAAAGAAATCCAAGAGACCCAGTACTTC. Its protein is CASSLDFKEIQETQYF.

V gene TRBV11-3 combines with J gene TRBJ2-5, with D perhaps TRBD1 (5 bases). The J call may be wrong; the DNA end is better matched by TRBJ2-7. The CDR3 totals 14 residues. Germline-derived CDR1 and CDR2 are SGHNT and YENEEA. CDR3: CASSDTDSYYEQYF. The DNA for the CDR3 is TGTGCCAGCAGCGACACCGACAGTTACTACGAGCAGTACTTC.

The J gene is TRBJ2-7, the V gene TRBV9; D may be TRBD2 (5 bases). The CDR3 spans 15 residues. Trimming removed 0 bases at V and 0 bases at J, with 10 bases between. CDR1 SGDLS and CDR2 YYNGEE come from the germline V gene. The CDR3, as DNA: TGTGCCAGCAGCGTAGGGACTCAGAGCTCCTACGAGCAGTACTTC. Translation: CASSVGTQSSYEQYF.

The V call is TRBV10-3, the J call TRBJ2-7, with 7 bases matching TRBD1. From germline, CDR1 is ENHRY and CDR2 SYGVKD. V was clipped by 11 bases and J by 4 bases; unmatched bases: 8. The CDR3 consists of 12 residues. The CDR3 protein is CASDTGAYEQYF. In DNA, the CDR3 is TGTGCCTCCGACACAGGGGCGTACGAGCAGTACTTC.

Ten or more counts support this clone. The chain couples TRBV9 to TRBJ2-3; 9 nucleotides line up with TRBD2. V shed 1 base, J shed 7 bases, and the junction held 7 bases outside the gene matches. CDR1 and CDR2 (germline): SGDLS, YYNGEE. CDR3 length: 15 residues. The CDR3 sequence is CASSVLAGGPHTQYF. Written as DNA, the CDR3 is TGTGCCAGCAGCGTACTGGCGGGAGGGCCACATACGCAGTATTTT.

V and J are TRBV4-1 and TRBJ2-5; D is perhaps TRBD2 (6 bases). The CDR3 consists of 13 residues. Trimming shortened V by 3 bases and J by 4 bases, and 9 bases separated the two germline ends. Germline V gene sequence: CDR1 MGHRA, CDR2 YSYEKL. The CDR3 DNA reads TGCGCCAGCAGCCACGGGGGAGGAGAGACCCAGTACTTC. Protein product: CASSHGGGETQYF.

This chain uses TRBV6-5 with TRBJ1-4, with TRBD1 matching over 7 bases. V shed 5 bases, J shed 5 bases, and the junction held 5 bases outside the gene matches. Germline-derived CDR1 and CDR2 are MNHEY and SVGAGI. The CDR3 extends over 14 amino acids. This CDR3 reads CASSPRQGNEKLFF. CDR3 coding DNA: TGTGCCAGCAGTCCGAGACAGGGCAATGAAAAACTGTTTTTT.

The chain uses TRBV5-5 and TRBJ2-7, with TRBD1 as a possible D gene (6 bases). This CDR3 contains 13 residues. CDR1 and CDR2 (germline): SGHKS, YYEKEE (reference sequence). The V end lost 5 bases, the J end lost 2 bases, and 11 bases lay between the germline ends. The CDR3 reads CASRHTGTYEQYF. DNA for the CDR3: TGTGCCAGCAGACATACAGGGACCTACGAGCAGTACTTC.

This clone came up many times. The genes are TRBV2 and TRBJ1-4; 8 bases line up with TRBD1. V shed 6 bases and J 5 bases; nucleotides not matched to a gene: 8. Germline V gene lookup returns CDR1 SNHLY and CDR2 FYNNEI. This CDR3 region has 15 residues. CDR3 region: CASRGTGGLNEKLFF. The CDR3 DNA sequence: TGTGCCAGCAGGGGTACAGGGGGGTTGAATGAAAAACTGTTTTTT.

The chain uses TRBV27 and TRBJ2-2; 8 positions agree with TRBD1. The CDR3 runs to 16 residues. The germline gives CDR1 MNHEY, CDR2 SMNVEV (reference sequence). J gave up 6 bases and V 8 bases, and 14 bases lay outside the gene matches. CDR3 coding DNA: TGTGCCAGCGGCCCCGGGGCAGGGGGCGCTTCCGGGGAGCTGTTTTTT. Amino acid sequence: CASGPGAGGASGELFF.

The V and J genes are TRBV2 and TRBJ2-7; D is possibly TRBD2 (6 bases). The length of the CDR3 is 15 residues. Trimming removed 1 base from V and 0 bases from J, with 10 bases in between. In germline, CDR1 is SNHLY, CDR2 FYNNEI. The CDR3 DNA sequence: TGTGCCAGCAGTGAAGAGGCGGGATACTCCTACGAGCAGTACTTC. Translation: CASSEEAGYSYEQYF.

This clone came up a few times. The chain uses TRBV2 and TRBJ2-7, with 10 nucleotides matching TRBD1. J was trimmed by 7 bases and V by 3 bases; bases with no gene match: 9. Germline loops: CDR1 SNHLY, CDR2 FYNNEI. The CDR3 covers 15 residues. The chain's CDR3 is CASSERTGGNKEQYF. The DNA of the CDR3 is TGTGCCAGCAGTGAGAGGACAGGGGGGAATAAAGAGCAGTACTTC.

This clone appeared a few times. The chain is built from TRBV6-1 and TRBJ2-7; the match to TRBD2 covers 12 bases. Germline loops: CDR1 MNHNS, CDR2 SASEGT. The CDR3 is 15 amino acids. V lost 6 bases to trimming and J lost 5 bases; unmatched junction nucleotides: 8. CDR3 region: CASSRLAGGPDEQYF. The CDR3 bases are TGTGCCAGCAGCCGCCTAGCGGGAGGGCCCGACGAGCAGTACTTC.

The genes are TRBV7-9 and TRBJ1-1, with TRBD1 identical over 7 bases. The CDR3 spans 15 residues. The germline V gene encodes CDR1 SEHNR and CDR2 FQNEAQ (reference sequence). J gave up 1 base and V 3 bases, and 5 bases lay outside the gene matches. This CDR3 reads CASSFTGTANTEAFF. In DNA, the CDR3 is TGTGCCAGCAGCTTTACCGGGACAGCGAACACTGAAGCTTTCTTT.

The CDR3 loop reads CASSIGFQETQYF. The CDR3 DNA reads TGTGCCAGTAGTATAGGGTTCCAGGAGACCCAGTACTTC. This chain links TRBV19 with TRBJ2-5; D not certain. This CDR3 is built from 13 residues. Germline CDR1 is LNHDA and CDR2 is SQIVND (reference sequence). With 1 base removed from V and 5 bases from J, the gap between germline ends came to 8 bases.